Each of the 23 T cell receptor beta chains below was sequenced from the same sample in a study of control samples from healthy donors and cancer patients. Some clones are missing from TCRdb's copy, which holds only in-frame ones; the method was immunoSEQ multiplex PCR. Counted here are about 84,000 clones, roughly 91% occurring once; the ten biggest clones make up under 20%. Source material: blood. These receptors were obtained from a man over 45 in good health.

This chain links TRBV24-1 with TRBJ1-5; D might be TRBD1 (6 bases). Per germline, CDR1 KGHDR and CDR2 SFDVKD. V was pared by 12 bases and J by 4 bases, with 15 bases between. This CDR3 has 13 amino acids. The CDR3 DNA follows: TGTGCCCCAAAAGGGGGGTGGAATCAGCCCCAGCATTTT. Protein: CAPKGGWNQPQHF.

The rearrangement links TRBV30 to TRBJ2-2, with unresolved D. The CDR3 extends over 14 amino acids. Germline-derived CDR1 and CDR2 are GTSNPN and SVGIG (reference sequence). Trimming pared 0 bases from V and 4 bases from J, leaving 9 bases between. CDR3 residues: CAWSVGSGTGELFF. CDR3 coding DNA: TGTGCCTGGAGTGTCGGATCCGGCACCGGGGAGCTGTTTTTT.

This clone was detected only once. The chain combines TRBV7-2 with TRBJ1-5, with TRBD1 as a possible D gene (5 bases). From germline, CDR1 is SGHTA and CDR2 FQGNSA. V was pared by 4 bases and J by 3 bases, with 13 bases between. The CDR3 length is 15 residues. CDR3 protein: CASSSRSGTNQPQHF. The CDR3 DNA follows: TGTGCCAGCAGCTCGAGATCAGGGACCAATCAGCCCCAGCATTTT.

The V and J genes are TRBV6-5 and TRBJ1-1; D is unresolved. This CDR3 comprises 12 residues. CDR1 is MNHEY and CDR2 is SVGAGI in the germline V gene. Trimming stripped 8 bases from V and 0 bases from J, with 7 bases between. The CDR3 here is CASPTLNTEAFF. CDR3 coding DNA: TGTGCCAGCCCAACGTTGAACACTGAAGCTTTCTTT.

This rearrangement joins TRBV27 to TRBJ1-5, with D uncertain. CDR1 is MNHEY and CDR2 is SMNVEV in the germline V gene (reference sequence). The CDR3 runs 14 residues. Trimming left V 3 bases short and J 3 bases short, with 9 bases between. In nucleotides, the CDR3 is TGTGCCAGCAGTTTCGGGATTTCCAATCAGCCCCAGCATTTT. Its protein product is CASSFGISNQPQHF.

This clone was observed a single time. The V and J genes are TRBV6-5 and TRBJ2-7; 9 bases align to TRBD1. Germline V gene lookup returns CDR1 MNHEY and CDR2 SVGAGI. With 6 bases clipped from V and 6 bases from J, the junction kept 9 bases outside the gene matches. This CDR3 has 14 residues. The CDR3 sequence is CASSRLGQGFEQYF. DNA of the CDR3: TGTGCCAGCAGCCGCCTTGGACAGGGGTTCGAGCAGTACTTC.

V and J are TRBV19 and TRBJ1-2, with D unresolved. The V end was cut by 6 bases, the J end by 5 bases, with 4 bases between. Germline V gene sequence: CDR1 LNHDA, CDR2 SQIVND (reference sequence). This CDR3 has 10 residues. The CDR3 DNA reads as TGTGCCAGTAGCGGGTATGGCTACACCTTC. Amino acid sequence: CASSGYGYTF.

The chain uses TRBV3-1 (or the pseudogene TRBV3-2) and TRBJ1-2; TRBD1 matches at 7 bases. The CDR3 sequence is 12 residues long. V shed 1 base, J shed 7 bases, and the junction held 0 bases outside the gene matches. Germline V gene data show CDR1 as LGHDT and CDR2 as YNNKEL (reference sequence). The CDR3 here is CASSQAGGGYTF. The CDR3 DNA reads TGTGCCAGCAGCCAAGCAGGGGGTGGCTACACCTTC.

This clone was seen more than once but under ten times. The chain joins TRBV14 to TRBJ2-2; D gene ambiguous. Germline lookup yields CDR1 SGHDN and CDR2 FVKESK. The V and J ends lost 0 bases and 4 bases respectively, with 6 bases between them. The CDR3 has 14 residues. The CDR3 reads CASSQEIGTGELFF. The CDR3 region has the DNA TGTGCCAGCAGCCAAGAAATCGGCACCGGGGAGCTGTTTTTT.

J is TRBJ1-6 and V is TRBV3-1 (or the pseudogene TRBV3-2); the match to TRBD1 covers 7 bases. CDR1 and CDR2 (germline): LGHDT, YNNKEL (reference sequence). Germline trimming cut 1 base from V and 10 bases from J; bases unmatched to any gene: 7. The CDR3 is 15 amino acids. The DNA for the CDR3 is TGTGCCAGCAGCCAAGTAACCCAGGGGGGATCACCCCTCCACTTT. This translates into CASSQVTQGGSPLHF.

The chain combines TRBV6-5 with TRBJ1-2; a weak D match, TRBD1 (5 bases). The CDR3 is 14 residues long. Trimming shortened V by 4 bases and J by 8 bases, and 17 bases separated the two germline ends. From germline, CDR1 is MNHEY and CDR2 SVGAGI. This CDR3 is CASSSQGSVGGYTF. The DNA of the CDR3 is TGTGCCAGCAGTTCCCAGGGATCCGTCGGGGGCTACACCTTC.

The J gene is TRBJ2-2, the V gene TRBV18; D is perhaps TRBD1 (6 bases). Trimming removed 2 bases from V and 0 bases from J, with 10 bases in between. CDR3 length: 16 amino acids. Germline CDR1 and CDR2: KGHSH and LQKENI. CDR3 in amino acids: CASSPGDRSNTGELFF. In DNA, the CDR3 is TGTGCCAGCTCACCAGGAGACAGGTCGAACACCGGGGAGCTGTTTTTT.

The rearrangement joins TRBV7-9 to TRBJ2-4; possible D gene TRBD2, 6 bases. Germline V gives CDR1 SEHNR, CDR2 FQNEAQ (reference sequence). The CDR3 consists of 16 residues. The ends were cut back, 1 base at V and 3 bases at J, with 13 bases in the middle. This chain's CDR3 is CASSLEAGQGKNIQYF. Here the CDR3 DNA reads TGTGCCAGCAGCTTAGAGGCGGGGCAAGGCAAAAACATTCAGTACTTC.

The chain recombines TRBV19 with TRBJ2-1, with D possibly called TRBD1 or TRBD2 (5 bases each). The CDR3 contains 19 residues. Per the germline V gene, CDR1 is LNHDA and CDR2 is SQIVND (reference sequence). V lost 3 bases and J 5 bases, leaving 26 bases between the germline ends. The CDR3 coding sequence is TGTGCCAGTAGTATCACCTCCGTGGGGGACCTAACTAGGCACAATGAGCAGTTCTTC. Translated, it gives CASSITSVGDLTRHNEQFF. Full variable domain (outside the CDR3, taken from reference TRBV19 and TRBJ2-1): DGGITQSPKYLFRKEGQNVTLSCEQNLNHDAMYWYRQDPGQGLRLIYYSQIVNDFQKGDIAEGYSVSREKKESFPLTVTSAQKNPTAFYLCASSITSVGDLTRHNEQFFGPGTRLTVL.

The chain joins TRBV30 to TRBJ2-4; D gene unclear. Trimming cost V 2 bases and J 0 bases, with 5 bases left between them. The CDR3 spans 13 residues. From germline, CDR1 is GTSNPN and CDR2 SVGIG (reference sequence). The chain's CDR3 is CAWSSLAKNIQYF. The CDR3 nucleotides read TGTGCCTGGAGTTCTCTAGCCAAAAACATTCAGTACTTC.

The V gene is TRBV11-2, the J gene TRBJ2-1; 9 bases agree with TRBD2. With 2 bases clipped from V and 6 bases from J, the junction kept 2 bases outside the gene matches. CDR1 is SGHAT and CDR2 is FQNNGV in the germline V gene. The CDR3 is made up of 14 amino acids. The CDR3 is CASSLPTSGNEQFF. CDR3 nucleotide sequence: TGTGCCAGCAGCTTACCGACTAGCGGCAATGAGCAGTTCTTC.

The V and J genes are TRBV7-6 and TRBJ2-1; D remains ambiguous. The V and J ends lost 1 base and 1 base respectively, with 8 bases between them. Germline V gene sequence: CDR1 SGHVS, CDR2 FNYEAQ. The CDR3 has 15 residues. In nucleotides, the CDR3 is TGTGCCAGCAGCTTAGTGCCCGGGTCCTACAATGAGCAGTTCTTC. It is translated as CASSLVPGSYNEQFF.

The chain couples TRBV18 to TRBJ1-1; unclear D gene. The length of the CDR3 is 17 residues. The germline V and J ends were trimmed by 2 bases and 5 bases, with 21 bases remaining between them. Per the germline V gene, CDR1 is KGHSH and CDR2 is LQKENI. The CDR3 sequence: CASSPVRDSLEGTEAFF. CDR3 in DNA: TGTGCCAGCTCACCAGTTCGGGATAGCTTGGAAGGGACTGAAGCTTTCTTT.

In regard to this clone: At the DNA level, this CDR3 is encoded by other sequences in the same sample as well. The gene calls are TRBV27 and TRBJ1-5; D is uncertain. Trimming removed 2 bases at V and 6 bases at J, with 5 bases between. Germline-derived CDR1 and CDR2 are MNHEY and SMNVEV (reference sequence). This CDR3 has 12 residues. In DNA form, the CDR3 reads TGTGCCAGCAGTTTACTCGGTCAGCCCCAGCATTTT. Its protein product is CASSLLGQPQHF.

The gene calls are TRBV6-5 and TRBJ2-5; D unresolved. Trimming shortened V by 0 bases and J by 3 bases, and 11 bases separated the two germline ends. This CDR3 has 15 residues. The germline V gene has CDR1 MNHEY and CDR2 SVGAGI. CDR3 sequence: CASSYSNQVKETQYF. CDR3 in DNA: TGTGCCAGCAGTTACTCAAACCAGGTCAAAGAGACCCAGTACTTC.

This chain uses TRBV7-9 with TRBJ1-5; D uncertain. Trimming removed 5 bases from V and 0 bases from J, with 8 bases in between. Germline V gene data show CDR1 as SEHNR and CDR2 as FQNEAQ (reference sequence). The CDR3 has 14 residues. CDR3 DNA sequence: TGTGCCAGCAGCCCTGGGAATAGCAATCAGCCCCAGCATTTT. The encoded protein is CASSPGNSNQPQHF.

J is TRBJ1-3 and V is TRBV5-1; 9 bases match TRBD1. With 3 bases clipped from V and 0 bases from J, the junction kept 4 bases outside the gene matches. The germline V gene encodes CDR1 SGHRS and CDR2 YFSETQ. The CDR3 has 16 amino acids. The CDR3 here is CASSWDRAVSGNTIYF. The CDR3 nucleotides read TGCGCCAGCAGCTGGGACAGGGCGGTCTCTGGAAACACCATATATTTT.

A single count supports this clone. The genes are TRBV5-1 and TRBJ2-7, with 10 bases aligning to TRBD1. The CDR3 loop spans 15 amino acids. Germline CDR1 is SGHRS and CDR2 is YFSETQ. The V segment lost 0 bases and the J segment 7 bases; nucleotides outside the gene matches: 7. The CDR3 nucleotides are TGCGCCAGCAGCTTGGAGGGGACAGGGGTACGGGAGCAGTACTTC. It is translated as CASSLEGTGVREQYF. Using reference TRBV5-1 and TRBJ2-7 for the parts outside the CDR3, the full variable domain is KAGVTQTPRYLIKTRGQQVTLSCSPISGHRSVSWYQQTPGQGLQFLFEYFSETQRNKGNFPGRFSGRQFSNSRSEMNVSTLELGDSALYLCASSLEGTGVREQYFGPGTRLTVT.